This T cell receptor (beta chain) stems from a study of blood T cell repertoires in COVID-19. This CDR3 region has 16 residues. Unmatched junction bases numbered 7, after V lost 2 bases and J lost 2 bases. Per germline, CDR1 KGHDR and CDR2 SFDVKD. Authors' processing steps: How many nucleated cells were present was estimated from reference gene primer amplification. Repertoires were generated with immunoSEQ multiplex PCR, while TCRdb's copy carries only in-frame clones and drops some. V and J calls plus clone size are reproduced from that table; the DNA served to infer D and trimming. The sample shows under 250,000 clones, 87% of them seen only once. Among Cohort 3 donors, those recovered had two negative PCRs, clearance, or symptom resolution.

The receptor was derived from a young man who had recovered from COVID-19. This chain uses TRBV24-1 with TRBJ2-5; 7 positions agree with TRBD1. Sequenced sample: PBMCs or T cells enriched from blood (not recorded which). The CDR3 reads CATSDYTTGVQETQYF. CDR3 nucleotides: TGTGCCACCAGTGATTACACAACAGGGGTACAAGAGACCCAGTACTTC.